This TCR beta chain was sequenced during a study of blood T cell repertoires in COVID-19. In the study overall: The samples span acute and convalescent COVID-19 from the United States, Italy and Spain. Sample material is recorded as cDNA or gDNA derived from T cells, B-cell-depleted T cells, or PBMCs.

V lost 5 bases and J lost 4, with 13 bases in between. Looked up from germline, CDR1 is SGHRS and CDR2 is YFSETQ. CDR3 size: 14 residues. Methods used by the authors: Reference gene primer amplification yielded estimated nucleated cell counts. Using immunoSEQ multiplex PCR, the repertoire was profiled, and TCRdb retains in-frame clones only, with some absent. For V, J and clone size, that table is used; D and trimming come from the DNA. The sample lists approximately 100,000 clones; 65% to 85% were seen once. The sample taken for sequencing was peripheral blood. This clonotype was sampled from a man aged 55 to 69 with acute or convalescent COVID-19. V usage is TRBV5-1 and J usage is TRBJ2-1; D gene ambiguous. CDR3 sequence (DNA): TGCGCCAGCAGGGAGCCAGCTCCATACAATGAGCAGTTCTTC. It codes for CASREPAPYNEQFF.